The 14 T cell receptor beta chains below come from one sample, sequenced in a study of cytomegalovirus exposure and HLA in healthy donors (dated by TCRdb to about 2017). The receptor library was made with the immunoSEQ multiplex PCR assay. A mixture of 60 forward primers for TCR Vbeta segments and 13 reverse primers for TCR Jbeta segments was used in the multiplex PCR. The table was pulled from immuneACCESS by TCRdb, which kept in-frame rearrangements only. Such tables lose some clones; where checked, under half of the loss comes from unresolved V genes, and the rest has no known cause. Present in this sample are some 200,000 clones, approximately 88% of which were seen just once. Approximately 0.71% of the sample goes to the ten largest clones. The sample comprised PBMCs. The receptors here all came from a boy aged 2 to 9 in good health and CMV-seronegative.

The V and J genes are TRBV6-1 and TRBJ2-5; 7 positions match TRBD2. Germline-derived CDR1 and CDR2 are MNHNS and SASEGT. After removal of 2 bases from V and 5 bases from J, the junction contained 5 bases not matched to a gene. The CDR3 totals 14 residues. The CDR3 DNA follows: TGTGCCAGCAGTGAAATGGGGGGGTCGGAGACCCAGTACTTC. This encodes CASSEMGGSETQYF.

V usage is TRBV5-6 and J usage is TRBJ2-5, with a weak D call TRBD1 (6 bases). V was pared by 2 bases and J by 2 bases, with 7 bases between. CDR3 size: 13 residues. CDR1 and CDR2 (germline): SGHDT, YYEEEE. The CDR3: CASSFGTQETQYF. The CDR3 DNA sequence: TGTGCCAGCAGCTTCGGGACACAAGAGACCCAGTACTTC.

This chain links TRBV30 with TRBJ2-4, with D perhaps matching TRBD2 (7 bases). The CDR3 covers 13 residues. Germline V gives CDR1 GTSNPN, CDR2 SVGIG (reference sequence). Trimming stripped 5 bases from V and 6 bases from J, with 14 bases between. The chain's CDR3 is CAWGRGAPNIQYF. CDR3 nucleotide sequence: TGTGCCTGGGGTCGGGGGGCCCCAAACATTCAGTACTTC.

The CDR3 coding sequence is TGCGCCAGCAGCGCCGGACTAGCGGGGACAGATACGCAGTATTTT. Its translation: CASSAGLAGTDTQYF. This chain connects TRBV5-1 to TRBJ2-3, with 12 bases fitting TRBD2. Trimming at V came to 4 bases and at J to 3 bases, leaving 3 bases not matched to a gene. The CDR3 covers 15 residues. Per the germline V gene, CDR1 is SGHRS and CDR2 is YFSETQ. Full variable domain (missing parts from reference TRBV5-1 and TRBJ2-3): KAGVTQTPRYLIKTRGQQVTLSCSPISGHRSVSWYQQTPGQGLQFLFEYFSETQRNKGNFPGRFSGRQFSNSRSEMNVSTLELGDSALYLCASSAGLAGTDTQYFGPGTRLTVL.

The chain is built from TRBV5-8 and TRBJ2-7; weak D call: TRBD2 (5 bases). Trimming removed 2 bases from V and 1 base from J, with 10 bases in between. The CDR3 consists of 14 residues. Germline CDR1 reads SGHTS; CDR2 reads YDEGEE. The CDR3 sequence: CASSLEGGSYEQYF. CDR3 DNA: TGTGCCAGCAGCTTAGAGGGTGGGTCCTACGAGCAGTACTTC.

This chain links TRBV12-5 with TRBJ1-5; 7 positions match TRBD1. CDR1 is LGHNT, CDR2 FRNRAP, per germline. This CDR3 is 14 amino acids long. V gave up 4 bases and J gave up 7 bases; unmatched junction bases: 7. The CDR3 is CASGSGQEGQPQHF. The CDR3 DNA follows: TGTGCTAGTGGTTCCGGACAGGAAGGACAGCCCCAGCATTTT.

The chain employs TRBV6-5 and TRBJ2-7; TRBD1 is a possible D gene (5 bases). Per the germline V gene, CDR1 is MNHEY and CDR2 is SVGAGI. The CDR3 length is 12 residues. Trimming took 9 bases from V and 4 from J, leaving 13 bases between them. CDR3 protein: CASKGPEYEQYF. Here the CDR3 DNA reads TGTGCCAGTAAGGGGCCAGAGTACGAGCAGTACTTC.

The chain employs TRBV27 and TRBJ1-5, with TRBD1 identical over 9 bases. CDR1 and CDR2 from the germline V gene are MNHEY and SMNVEV (reference sequence). The CDR3 is made up of 16 amino acids. J was trimmed by 6 bases and V by 4 bases; bases with no gene match: 10. The DNA of the CDR3 is TGTGCCAGCAGTTCAATCCGGGACAGGGAGGGTCAGCCCCAGCATTTT. Protein product: CASSSIRDREGQPQHF.

The V gene is TRBV9, the J gene TRBJ1-1; D unclear. Germline values: CDR1 SGDLS, CDR2 YYNGEE. Trimming left V 0 bases short and J 8 bases short, with 11 bases between. This CDR3 region has 13 residues. CDR3 protein: CASSVEQTAEAFF. In DNA, the CDR3 is TGTGCCAGCAGCGTAGAACAGACCGCCGAAGCTTTCTTT.

The table lists this clone with a few counts. This chain links TRBV6-1 with TRBJ2-7, with a weak D call TRBD1 (7 bases). Germline V gene data show CDR1 as MNHNS and CDR2 as SASEGT. The CDR3 extends over 14 amino acids. V dropped 9 bases and J dropped 3 bases, with 18 bases sitting between them. The CDR3 sequence: CASSGQEGFYEQYF. The CDR3, as DNA: TGTGCCAGTAGCGGACAGGAAGGGTTCTACGAGCAGTACTTC.

The J gene is TRBJ1-2, the V gene TRBV5-8; D possibly corresponds to TRBD1 (5 bases). V lost 2 bases and J lost 2, with 7 bases in between. Germline lookup yields CDR1 SGHTS and CDR2 YDEGEE. The CDR3 totals 13 residues. CDR3 bases: TGTGCCAGCAGCTTCAGGGCAAACTATGGCTACACCTTC. Amino acid sequence: CASSFRANYGYTF.

The chain employs TRBV6-1 and TRBJ1-4; no clear D. The CDR3 sequence is 13 residues long. Germline V gene sequence: CDR1 MNHNS, CDR2 SASEGT. Trimming removed 6 bases from V and 6 bases from J, with 11 bases in between. The CDR3 region has the DNA TGTGCCAGCAGCCCCCTAGCAGATGAAAAACTGTTTTTT. It yields the protein CASSPLADEKLFF.

The chain has TRBV29-1 and TRBJ2-4, with 9 bases matching TRBD1. This CDR3 is 14 amino acids long. Germline V gene data show CDR1 as SQVTM and CDR2 as ANQGSEA. The junction had 6 bases not matched to a gene; V was cut back by 1 base and J by 8 bases. CDR3 sequence: CSVEVPRDRDIQYF. The DNA of the CDR3 is TGCAGCGTTGAAGTCCCCCGGGACAGGGACATTCAGTACTTC.

This chain uses TRBV6-5 with TRBJ2-1; 7 nucleotides align to TRBD1. The CDR3 contains 15 residues. V lost 4 bases and J lost 10; bases outside the gene matches: 13. The germline CDR1 and CDR2 sequences are MNHEY and SVGAGI. The CDR3 nucleotides are TGTGCCAGCAGTTCCTCCGGGACAGCCCCTCGGGAGCAGTTCTTC. It codes for CASSSSGTAPREQFF.